The 32 T cell receptor beta chains below all came from one sample that was sequenced in a study of CD8 T cells in Susac syndrome. After extraction with the RNeasy kit, about 0.45 to 1 ug of the RNA was reverse transcribed using random hexamers. Each CDR3 protein gets one entry after TCRdb re-called the immunoSEQ multiplex PCR reads with MiXCR. The table shows about 120,000 distinct CDR3 sequences, with nearly 96% occurring only once. The sequencing sample was made of CD4+ T cells from PBMCs. All receptors derive from a human donor with Susac syndrome.

The rearrangement links TRBV5-1 to TRBJ2-7; D unresolved. The CDR3 runs 13 residues. Per germline, CDR1 SGHRS and CDR2 YFSETQ. V lost 4 bases, J lost 7 bases, and 15 bases lay in between. The CDR3 spells CASSPETRREQYF. The CDR3 DNA sequence: TGCGCCAGCAGCCCCGAGACTCGGCGGGAGCAGTACTTC.

CDR3 DNA: TGCAGCGTTTGGGGGGCGTACGCTGGGGCCAACGTCCTGACTTTC. Translated: CSVWGAYAGANVLTF. The V and J genes are TRBV29-1 and TRBJ2-6; D is possibly TRBD1 or TRBD2 (6 bases each). CDR3 length: 15 residues. V was shortened by 5 bases and J by 2 bases, with 13 bases between the two germline ends. Per the germline V gene, CDR1 is SQVTM and CDR2 is ANQGSEA.

V and J are TRBV14 and TRBJ2-1; no reliable D call. This CDR3 contains 14 residues. Germline V gene data show CDR1 as SGHDN and CDR2 as FVKESK. The V and J ends lost 1 base and 3 bases respectively, with 7 bases between them. The CDR3 reads CASSQVANYNEQFF. CDR3 DNA: TGTGCCAGCAGCCAAGTGGCTAACTACAATGAGCAGTTCTTC.

This clonotype was counted once. The J gene is TRBJ2-1, the V gene TRBV30, with D maybe TRBD2 (6 bases). This CDR3 comprises 16 residues. V gave up 2 bases and J gave up 2 bases, with 16 bases separating them. CDR1 is GTSNPN and CDR2 is SVGIG in the germline V gene (reference sequence). For the CDR3, the DNA is TGTGCCTGGAGTAGACCCGGGACTTTACCCTACAATGAGCAGTTCTTC. This codes for CAWSRPGTLPYNEQFF.

The rearrangement links TRBV29-1 to TRBJ2-5; 7 bases line up with TRBD2. J was trimmed by 0 bases and V by 4 bases; bases with no gene match: 2. Germline lookup yields CDR1 SQVTM and CDR2 ANQGSEA. The CDR3 loop spans 13 amino acids. This chain's CDR3 is CSVVGLYQETQYF. The CDR3 DNA reads TGCAGCGTTGTGGGACTATACCAAGAGACCCAGTACTTC.

This clonotype was counted only a few times. The V and J genes are TRBV20-1 and TRBJ2-6; D ambiguous. This CDR3 has 12 residues. Trimming shortened V by 3 bases and J by 0 bases, and 0 bases separated the two germline ends. CDR1 and CDR2 (germline): DFQATT, SNEGSKA (reference sequence). The CDR3 DNA sequence: TGCAGTGCTAGCTCTGGGGCCAACGTCCTGACTTTC. As protein: CSASSGANVLTF.

This chain uses TRBV30 with TRBJ2-3; D gene uncertain. Trimming took off 2 bases at V and 7 bases at J, with 10 bases between the two ends. Germline V CDR1 and CDR2: GTSNPN, SVGIG (reference sequence). This CDR3 is 12 amino acids long. This CDR3 is CAWSPSINTQYF. DNA of the CDR3: TGTGCCTGGAGTCCCTCGATCAATACGCAGTATTTT.

This clonotype was counted a few times. Written as DNA, the CDR3 is TGTGCCACCAGTGACCGGACAGGTTCTGGCTACACCTTC. Protein product: CATSDRTGSGYTF. The chain employs TRBV24-1 and TRBJ1-2; 7 bases map to TRBD1. Germline assignment: CDR1 KGHDR and CDR2 SFDVKD. The V gene end was trimmed by 4 bases and the J gene end by 7 bases; junction bases not matched to a gene: 5. The CDR3 sequence is 13 residues long.

The chain is built from TRBV20-1 and TRBJ1-1; tentative D call: TRBD1 (6 bases). The CDR3 runs 16 residues. Germline CDR1 reads DFQATT; CDR2 reads SNEGSKA (reference sequence). The V end was cut by 4 bases, the J end by 0 bases, with 18 bases between. CDR3 DNA sequence: TGCAGTGCTAAACGACCCGAGGACAGTATGAACACTGAAGCTTTCTTT. Translating it yields CSAKRPEDSMNTEAFF.

V gene TRBV5-1 combines with J gene TRBJ2-7; D unclear. Germline V gene lookup returns CDR1 SGHRS and CDR2 YFSETQ. Trimming pared 2 bases from V and 3 bases from J, leaving 3 bases between. The CDR3 sequence is 11 residues long. The CDR3 DNA reads as TGCGCCAGCAGCTTCAACTACGAGCAGTACTTC. It yields the protein CASSFNYEQYF.

The gene calls are TRBV28 and TRBJ1-1; D gene unclear. Germline CDR1 MDHEN, CDR2 SYDVKM. The CDR3 covers 13 residues. V lost 7 bases to trimming and J lost 3 bases, with 12 bases between them. The chain's CDR3 is CASTLAGDTEAFF. As DNA, the CDR3 is TGTGCCAGCACCCTGGCTGGGGACACTGAAGCTTTCTTT.

The chain combines TRBV18 with TRBJ1-4; D call uncertain. The V and J ends lost 4 bases and 0 bases respectively, with 9 bases between them. The V gene's germline CDR1 is KGHSH and CDR2 LQKENI. The CDR3 consists of 15 residues. In nucleotides, the CDR3 is TGTGCCAGCTCACAAGGGAGGGCAACTAATGAAAAACTGTTTTTT. It is translated as CASSQGRATNEKLFF.

CDR3 protein: CSVESGQRSYGYTF. The CDR3 DNA reads as TGCAGCGTTGAGTCGGGACAGCGGAGCTATGGCTACACCTTC. The chain links TRBV29-1 to TRBJ1-2; 7 bases are shared with TRBD1. Germline assignment: CDR1 SQVTM and CDR2 ANQGSEA. The CDR3 runs 14 residues. V was clipped by 3 bases and J by 4 bases; unmatched bases: 8.

The J gene is TRBJ1-3, the V gene TRBV7-2; TRBD1 is a possible D gene (5 bases). V was shortened by 4 bases and J by 0 bases, with 7 bases between the two germline ends. CDR1 is SGHTA, CDR2 FQGNSA, per germline. This CDR3 has 14 amino acids. CDR3 DNA: TGTGCCAGCAGCTGGGGGTCCTCTGGAAACACCATATATTTT. Its translation is CASSWGSSGNTIYF.

The chain couples TRBV6-2 or TRBV6-3 to TRBJ2-5; 10 nucleotides agree with TRBD2. Germline V gives CDR1 MNHEY, CDR2 SVGEGT. The CDR3 consists of 16 residues. The junction had 10 bases not matched to a gene; V was cut back by 7 bases and J by 2 bases. CDR3 loop: CASTRLLAGSQETQYF. CDR3 DNA: TGTGCCAGCACCCGACTACTAGCGGGGTCACAAGAGACCCAGTACTTC.

The CDR3 nucleotides are TGTGCCACCAGCGAAACCGGGACAGGGCGCCCTGCGCAGTTCTTC. Amino acid sequence: CATSETGTGRPAQFF. The chain combines TRBV24-1 with TRBJ2-1; TRBD1 aligns across 9 bases. Unmatched junction bases numbered 15, after V lost 7 bases and J lost 12 bases. CDR3 length: 15 amino acids. Germline values: CDR1 KGHDR, CDR2 SFDVKD.

J is TRBJ1-5 and V is TRBV6-5; tentatively, D is TRBD1 (5 bases). The CDR3 sequence is 14 residues long. V was cut by 5 bases and J by 10 bases, with 18 bases left in between. Germline values: CDR1 MNHEY, CDR2 SVGAGI. In DNA form, the CDR3 reads TGTGCCAGCAGTACCAAATTTACCGGGGGTCCCCAGCATTTT. This gives the protein CASSTKFTGGPQHF.

The CDR3 loop is CSARGVAGGHTDTQYF. The CDR3, as DNA: TGCAGTGCTCGGGGGGTAGCGGGAGGCCACACAGATACGCAGTATTTT. This sequence joins TRBV20-1 and TRBJ2-3, with 10 nucleotides matching TRBD2. The CDR3 runs 16 residues. CDR1 and CDR2 from the germline V gene are DFQATT and SNEGSKA (reference sequence). Losses at the gene ends were 5 bases for V and 2 bases for J; bases not matched to a gene: 10.

This clonotype was counted a few times. The J gene is TRBJ1-1, the V gene TRBV12-3 or TRBV12-4; no firm D call. The CDR3 extends over 11 amino acids. Trimming stripped 5 bases from V and 5 bases from J, with 6 bases between. The chain's CDR3 is CASSTRTEAFF. The CDR3 nucleotides read TGTGCCAGCAGTACGAGGACTGAAGCTTTCTTT.

The chain is built from TRBV14 and TRBJ1-1; weak D call: TRBD1 (5 bases). Germline values: CDR1 SGHDN, CDR2 FVKESK. With 1 base removed from V and 4 bases from J, the gap between germline ends came to 10 bases. This CDR3 spans 14 amino acids. For the CDR3, the DNA is TGTGCCAGCAGCCAAGGCTCAGGGAGCACTGAAGCTTTCTTT. Translated: CASSQGSGSTEAFF.

The chain uses TRBV30 and TRBJ2-7; 7 bases are shared with TRBD2. V dropped 0 bases and J dropped 5; count of bases not matched to a gene: 4. This CDR3 comprises 13 residues. The germline CDR1 and CDR2 sequences are GTSNPN and SVGIG (reference sequence). The DNA of the CDR3 is TGTGCCTGGAGTGTAGGCGGGAGAAACGAGCAGTACTTC. The encoded protein is CAWSVGGRNEQYF.

The chain combines TRBV5-4 with TRBJ2-1; 9 bases align to TRBD2. Germline V gene lookup returns CDR1 SGHNT and CDR2 YYREEE (reference sequence). The CDR3 is made up of 17 amino acids. Trimming took 4 bases from V and 6 from J; bases not matched to a gene: 14. The CDR3 coding sequence is TGTGCCAGCAGCCCAAGACCCCCGGGACTAGCACCCAATGAGCAGTTCTTC. Residues: CASSPRPPGLAPNEQFF. The complete variable domain, with remaining parts taken from reference TRBV5-4 and TRBJ2-1, reads ETGVTQSPTHLIKTRGQQVTLRCSSQSGHNTVSWYQQALGQGPQFIFQYYREEENGRGNFPPRFSGLQFPNYSSELNVNALELDDSALYLCASSPRPPGLAPNEQFFGPGTRLTVL.

This clonotype occurred once. The CDR3 coding sequence is TGTGCCAGCAGTTTCACAATCCCCCCCTACGAGCAGTACTTC. This gives the protein CASSFTIPPYEQYF. The chain carries TRBV27 and TRBJ2-7, with D uncertain. Per germline, CDR1 MNHEY and CDR2 SMNVEV (reference sequence). CDR3 size: 14 residues. Trimming took 3 bases from V and 2 from J, leaving 11 bases between them.

The chain links TRBV12-3 or TRBV12-4 to TRBJ1-5; TRBD1 is a possible D gene (6 bases). Trimming stripped 6 bases from V and 7 bases from J, with 13 bases between. The CDR3 has 13 residues. CDR3 DNA: TGTGCCAGCAGACTAAAAGGGGGACAGCCCCAGCATTTT. The encoded protein is CASRLKGGQPQHF.

On this clonotype itself: A read error is likely, as this CDR3 ends without the conserved phenylalanine or tryptophan. The limits of the CDR3 on the DNA are not certain, so only TCRdb's listed CDR3 is given. CDR3 region: CASSHAKLLSRDSLGL. This sequence joins TRBV23-1 and TRBJ2-3; the DNA was not compared with TRBD1, the D call given in the table. TRBV23-1 is an ORF; its function is uncertain. The CDR3 has 16 residues if both end residues are counted.

This chain links TRBV30 with TRBJ2-7; 9 bases agree with TRBD1. V gave up 0 bases and J gave up 3 bases; unmatched junction bases: 9. The V gene's germline CDR1 is GTSNPN and CDR2 SVGIG (reference sequence). The CDR3 runs 16 residues. The CDR3: CAWSVWGTGNRYEQYF. The CDR3 DNA follows: TGTGCCTGGAGTGTATGGGGGACAGGGAATCGCTACGAGCAGTACTTC.

Remarks on this clonotype: One end of the junction is discordant with germline, which a read error may explain. CDR3 region: CASSPGLAGTHEQFF. Here the CDR3 DNA reads TGTGCTAGCAGCCCGGGACTAGCGGGAACCCATGAGCAGTTCTTC. This chain connects TRBV7-7 to TRBJ2-1; 13 bases match TRBD2. The CDR3 has 15 residues. The germline V gene has CDR1 SSHAT and CDR2 FNYEAQ (reference sequence).

The chain links TRBV20-1 to TRBJ2-2; D is unclear. Between the trimmed V and J ends, which lost 3 bases and 0 bases, there was a span of 8 bases. Germline-derived CDR1 and CDR2 are DFQATT and SNEGSKA (reference sequence). This CDR3 is 14 amino acids long. Here the CDR3 DNA reads TGCAGTGCTAGCTCAGAGACGAACACCGGGGAGCTGTTTTTT. Residues: CSASSETNTGELFF.

This chain uses TRBV3-1 with TRBJ2-1; D perhaps matches TRBD2 (5 bases). In germline, CDR1 is LGHDT, CDR2 YNNKEL (reference sequence). V lost 2 bases and J 6 bases, leaving 8 bases between the germline ends. The CDR3 extends over 13 amino acids. CDR3 DNA: TGTGCCAGCAGCCAACTAGCTGGCAATGAGCAGTTCTTC. Translating gives CASSQLAGNEQFF.

This rearrangement joins TRBV2 to TRBJ2-7; 7 positions agree with TRBD1. V lost 10 bases and J lost 5; bases outside the gene matches: 14. Germline-derived CDR1 and CDR2 are SNHLY and FYNNEI. This CDR3 is built from 14 residues. CDR3 in DNA: TGTGCCACCAACTTTCGACAGGGCCTTGACGAGCAGTACTTC. Encoded protein: CATNFRQGLDEQYF.

The V call is TRBV5-1, the J call TRBJ2-7, with TRBD1 matching over 12 bases. The CDR3 is 16 residues long. Germline CDR1 is SGHRS and CDR2 is YFSETQ. J was trimmed by 6 bases and V by 4 bases; bases with no gene match: 11. The CDR3 reads CASSNRDRGRLGEQYF. The CDR3 DNA is TGCGCCAGCAGCAACCGGGACAGGGGGCGATTGGGCGAGCAGTACTTC.

The CDR3 spells CASSLDSYMNTEAFF. The CDR3 DNA reads TGTGCCAGCTCACTAGACAGCTATATGAACACTGAAGCTTTCTTT. The chain employs TRBV18 and TRBJ1-1; TRBD1 might be the D (5 bases). Germline V lookup: CDR1 KGHSH, CDR2 LQKENI. V was shortened by 4 bases and J by 0 bases, with 12 bases between the two germline ends. CDR3 size: 15 residues.